The 20 T cell receptor beta chains below all came from one sample that was sequenced in a study of cytomegalovirus exposure and HLA in healthy donors. Primers for the PCR totalled 60 Vbeta and 13 Jbeta. Measured with immunoSEQ multiplex PCR; TCRdb has only the in-frame clones, and not every one. In all, the sample yields 130,000 to 150,000 clones. The sample consisted of PBMCs. Receptor source: a man between 35 and 55 years old in good health and CMV-seronegative.

The CDR3 DNA follows: TGTGCCAGCAGCCCCTGGGGGGAAGCGGATTCACCCCTCCACTTT. As protein: CASSPWGEADSPLHF. V is TRBV4-2 and J is TRBJ1-6; a possible D gene is TRBD1 (5 bases). Trimming removed 4 bases from V and 8 bases from J, with 15 bases in between. The CDR3 is 15 amino acids. Germline assignment: CDR1 LGHNA and CDR2 YNFKEQ.

The chain employs TRBV19 and TRBJ1-5, with no clear D. Germline values: CDR1 LNHDA, CDR2 SQIVND (reference sequence). The CDR3 length is 15 residues. V shed 2 bases and J shed 0 bases, with 8 bases lying between them. CDR3 amino acids: CASSITYNSNQPQHF. CDR3 sequence (DNA): TGTGCCAGTAGTATAACCTATAATAGCAATCAGCCCCAGCATTTT.

As DNA, the CDR3 is TGTGCCAGTAGTCTTACTGGAAGCGGGGGACCGAACACCGGGGAGCTGTTTTTT. Amino acids: CASSLTGSGGPNTGELFF. This rearrangement joins TRBV19 to TRBJ2-2; 8 bases are shared with TRBD2. This CDR3 has 18 amino acids. The germline V gene encodes CDR1 LNHDA and CDR2 SQIVND (reference sequence). After removal of 5 bases from V and 0 bases from J, the junction contained 11 bases not matched to a gene.

The chain is built from TRBV6-5 and TRBJ1-4, with 7 bases that match TRBD1. Germline CDR1 is MNHEY and CDR2 is SVGAGI. V gave up 6 bases and J gave up 7 bases; unmatched junction bases: 11. This CDR3 spans 15 amino acids. In DNA, the CDR3 is TGTGCCAGCAGGCCCTCAGGGACAGTGTCTGAAAAACTGTTTTTT. Its protein is CASRPSGTVSEKLFF.

V gene TRBV18 combines with J gene TRBJ2-2; 9 bases map to TRBD1. Germline values: CDR1 KGHSH, CDR2 LQKENI. V shed 5 bases and J 3 bases; nucleotides not matched to a gene: 4. The CDR3 totals 15 residues. The CDR3 region has the DNA TGTGCCAGCTCATTGGGACAGGGCGACACCGGGGAGCTGTTTTTT. Protein product: CASSLGQGDTGELFF.

The DNA for the CDR3 is TGTGCCAGCAGCGTCGGGACAAGAATTTCCGGGGAGCTGTTTTTT. This gives the protein CASSVGTRISGELFF. The J gene is TRBJ2-2, the V gene TRBV9; tentatively, D is TRBD1 (6 bases). Germline CDR1 reads SGDLS; CDR2 reads YYNGEE. The CDR3 sequence is 15 residues long. V lost 2 bases and J lost 6, with 14 bases in between.

The V call is TRBV6-1, the J call TRBJ1-2; D is possibly TRBD1 (5 bases). Germline V gene data show CDR1 as MNHNS and CDR2 as SASEGT. V was cut by 7 bases and J by 8 bases, with 17 bases left in between. The CDR3 loop spans 13 amino acids. CDR3 sequence (DNA): TGTGCCAGCACCGGACAAGGACCTTGGGGCTACACCTTC. Translating gives CASTGQGPWGYTF.

The J gene is TRBJ1-2, the V gene TRBV9; D may be TRBD1 (5 bases). Germline V gives CDR1 SGDLS, CDR2 YYNGEE. The length of the CDR3 is 12 residues. V was cut by 3 bases and J by 6 bases, with 9 bases left in between. The CDR3 DNA sequence: TGTGCCAGCAGCGCATCAGGGAATGGCTACACCTTC. Protein: CASSASGNGYTF.

The V call is TRBV15, the J call TRBJ1-4; D not resolved. The germline V and J ends were trimmed by 1 base and 5 bases, with 11 bases remaining between them. Germline assignment: CDR1 LNHNV and CDR2 YYDKDF (reference sequence). There are 15 residues in the CDR3. CDR3: CATSRGRQPNEKLFF. The CDR3 DNA reads TGTGCCACCAGCAGAGGGCGACAACCGAATGAAAAACTGTTTTTT. The entire variable domain, with the rest obtained from reference TRBV15 and TRBJ1-4, is as follows: DAMVIQNPRYQVTQFGKPVTLSCSQTLNHNVMYWYQQKSSQAPKLLFHYYDKDFNNEADTPDNFQSRRPNTSFCFLDIRSPGLGDTAMYLCATSRGRQPNEKLFFGSGTQLSVL.

This chain joins TRBV29-1 and TRBJ1-1; 7 nucleotides align to TRBD1. Per the germline V gene, CDR1 is SQVTM and CDR2 is ANQGSEA. The length of the CDR3 is 11 residues. V gave up 4 bases and J gave up 8 bases; unmatched junction bases: 4. Here the CDR3 reads CSVGMDREAFF. In DNA form, the CDR3 reads TGCAGCGTTGGGATGGACAGGGAAGCTTTCTTT.

V usage is TRBV11-2 and J usage is TRBJ1-6; no firm D call. The CDR3 has 16 amino acids. Germline-derived CDR1 and CDR2 are SGHAT and FQNNGV. V was trimmed by 3 bases and J by 6 bases, leaving 15 bases between them. CDR3 protein: CASSFGPNTGNSPLHF. CDR3 in DNA: TGTGCCAGCAGCTTCGGTCCTAACACGGGTAATTCACCCCTCCACTTT.

The chain carries TRBV7-9 and TRBJ2-3; D may be TRBD2 (6 bases). The CDR3 consists of 13 residues. V was trimmed by 6 bases and J by 4 bases, leaving 11 bases between them. From germline, CDR1 is SEHNR and CDR2 FQNEAQ (reference sequence). The CDR3 coding sequence is TGTGCCAGCAGACGAGGCGGGGCAGATACGCAGTATTTT. Its translation is CASRRGGADTQYF.

This chain joins TRBV18 and TRBJ2-2; D remains unclear. The CDR3 consists of 13 residues. Trimming took 0 bases from V and 5 from J, leaving 4 bases between them. CDR1 and CDR2 (germline): KGHSH, LQKENI. CDR3: CASSPPRTGELFF. The DNA for the CDR3 is TGTGCCAGCTCACCACCGCGGACCGGGGAGCTGTTTTTT. Full variable domain (outside the CDR3, taken from reference TRBV18 and TRBJ2-2): NAGVMQNPRHLVRRRGQEARLRCSPMKGHSHVYWYRQLPEEGLKFMVYLQKENIIDESGMPKERFSAEFPKEGPSILRIQQVVRGDSAAYFCASSPPRTGELFFGEGSRLTVL.

This chain uses TRBV5-1 with TRBJ2-7, with D perhaps TRBD1 (6 bases). Germline values: CDR1 SGHRS, CDR2 YFSETQ. V shed 5 bases and J shed 5 bases, with 17 bases lying between them. The CDR3 length is 14 residues. The CDR3, as DNA: TGCGCCAGCAGTATCCAGGGGATGAGGAACGAGCAGTACTTC. It yields the protein CASSIQGMRNEQYF.

V and J are TRBV6-5 and TRBJ1-6; weak D call: TRBD1 (5 bases). The germline CDR1 and CDR2 sequences are MNHEY and SVGAGI. This CDR3 has 16 amino acids. V was trimmed by 2 bases and J by 11 bases, leaving 19 bases between them. CDR3 sequence: CASSYGYGGSGTPLHF. The DNA for the CDR3 is TGTGCCAGCAGTTACGGCTACGGGGGGTCCGGGACACCCCTCCACTTT.

V usage is TRBV7-2 and J usage is TRBJ2-5; TRBD2 is a possible D gene (6 bases). The CDR3 sequence is 15 residues long. V lost 0 bases to trimming and J lost 5 bases, with 13 bases between them. Germline CDR1 SGHTA, CDR2 FQGNSA. CDR3 sequence (DNA): TGTGCCAGCAGCTTAGCTGTCCGGAGCGGGGAGACCCAGTACTTC. Encoded protein: CASSLAVRSGETQYF.

The chain recombines TRBV5-1 with TRBJ1-1; D may be TRBD1 (5 bases). CDR3 length: 14 residues. The V end was cut by 0 bases, the J end by 1 base, with 7 bases between. CDR1 and CDR2 (germline): SGHRS, YFSETQ. The CDR3 region has the DNA TGCGCCAGCAGCTTGGCAGGGTCGAACACTGAAGCTTTCTTT. This codes for CASSLAGSNTEAFF.

This chain links TRBV5-6 with TRBJ2-5; D might be TRBD1 (6 bases). V was pared by 3 bases and J by 4 bases, with 13 bases between. The CDR3 is 14 residues long. CDR1 is SGHDT, CDR2 YYEEEE, per germline. The CDR3, as DNA: TGTGCCAGCAGCTCGTCACAGGGAAGAGAGACCCAGTACTTC. Its translation: CASSSSQGRETQYF.

The V and J genes are TRBV5-6 and TRBJ1-5; 12 positions agree with TRBD1. The germline V gene has CDR1 SGHDT and CDR2 YYEEEE. V was pared by 2 bases and J by 6 bases, with 6 bases of the junction left unmatched. The CDR3 covers 16 residues. The CDR3 region is CASSFGTGGGSQPQHF. The DNA of the CDR3 is TGTGCCAGCAGCTTTGGGACAGGGGGCGGGTCTCAGCCCCAGCATTTT.

The rearrangement links TRBV29-1 to TRBJ1-1, with D maybe TRBD1 (6 bases). The CDR3 extends over 13 amino acids. The germline V gene encodes CDR1 SQVTM and CDR2 ANQGSEA. The ends were cut back, 8 bases at V and 2 bases at J, with 15 bases in the middle. The CDR3 nucleotides are TGCAGCTCTACCGGGACATATAACACTGAAGCTTTCTTT. Its translation is CSSTGTYNTEAFF.